This is a list of T cell receptor beta chains from one sample in a study of a mutant IDH1 vaccine in newly diagnosed glioma. Sequenced by immunoSEQ multiplex PCR; TCRdb stores in-frame clones only, minus some. This sample yields over 75,000 clones, of which around 80% are seen a single time; roughly 7% belongs to the top ten. The sample in question was PBMCs, obtained from a glioma patient treated with radiotherapy, temozolomide or both. These receptors were obtained from a man in his forties with glioma. Both conserved end residues are trimmed from each CDR3. The size entry is marked missing in some rows and otherwise reads once, few, many or a size class.

ASSQTGTGDSTDTQY,-,TRBV4-1
ASRPSGDYNEQF,-,TRBV19
ASSFLDRSYEQY,once,TRBV27
AIQPGTAIYGYT,-,TRBV21-1
ASSYSEGRPYEQY,-,TRBV6-5
ASSQRHENSGGYT,-,TRBV7-3
ASSLSGANTGELF,-,TRBV7-9
ASSYGGPNQETQY,-,TRBV6-6
ASTDRQGTGGYT,-,TRBV7-9
ASSRQRGGSRTDTQY,-,TRBV7-2
ASSPPGSPGRDYT,-,TRBV5-6
ASRLAGGPYEQY,once,TRBV19
AGPGRGVVTGELF,-,TRBV30
ASSLVGRDYEQY,-,TRBV5-6
ASSVGWSGANVLT,-,TRBV9
ASSQDRGKGETQY,-,TRBV4-3
ASSQAATSGGKDTQY,-,TRBV4-3
ASSPVFGQSSYEQY,-,TRBV18
ASSFRGADEKLF,-,TRBV5-4